These 19 T cell receptor beta chains originate from one sample sequenced in a study of Graves' ophthalmopathy and Graves' hyperthyroidism. Amplifying from RNA transcripts, the study obtained TCR beta CDR3 regions. Following a first-round RT-PCR that used HTBI primers, a second-round multiplex PCR was carried out. TCRdb fed the multiplex PCR reads into MiXCR, producing one record per CDR3 protein. The sample contains 650,000 to 900,000 distinct CDR3 sequences, 40% of which appear only once. Sequenced input: peripheral blood. The receptors come from an adult man with Graves' ophthalmopathy.

As for this clonotype: One junction end does not reproduce the germline sequence, and a read error may be involved. This chain links TRBV24-1 with TRBJ1-5; TRBD1 matches 7 bases. The CDR3 runs to 14 residues. Germline V CDR1 and CDR2: KGHDR, SFDVKD. CDR3 amino acids: CASSWTGGAETQHF. The DNA for the CDR3 is TGTGCCAGCAGTTGGACAGGAGGGGCAGAGACCCAGCATTTT.

This sequence joins TRBV7-3 and TRBJ1-5, with 9 bases aligning to TRBD1. J was trimmed by 4 bases and V by 4 bases; bases with no gene match: 14. CDR1 and CDR2 from the germline V gene are SGHTA and FQGTGA. This CDR3 is built from 18 residues. This CDR3 is CASSSNPGQGGGNQPQHF. CDR3 nucleotide sequence: TGTGCCAGCAGCTCTAATCCGGGACAGGGAGGCGGTAATCAGCCCCAGCATTTT.

This clonotype was seen ten or more times. The chain joins TRBV7-6 to TRBJ2-7; 9 bases match TRBD2. V shed 1 base, J shed 5 bases, and the junction held 18 bases outside the gene matches. The CDR3 is made up of 19 amino acids. Germline CDR1 reads SGHVS; CDR2 reads FNYEAQ. CDR3 in amino acids: CASSLEGLAFMTGVDEQYF. DNA of the CDR3: TGTGCCAGCAGCTTAGAAGGACTAGCGTTCATGACCGGCGTCGACGAGCAGTACTTC.

The sample holds many counts of this clonotype. J is TRBJ1-1 and V is TRBV11-1; no clear D. Trimming left V 1 base short and J 5 bases short, with 11 bases between. CDR1 and CDR2 (germline): SGHAT, FQDESV (reference sequence). This CDR3 comprises 14 residues. CDR3 nucleotides: TGTGCCAGCAGCTTAGTCCGCGGACGGACTGAAGCTTTCTTT. Protein: CASSLVRGRTEAFF. Combining the CDR3 with reference TRBV11-1 and TRBJ1-1 gives the whole variable domain EAEVAQSPRYKITEKSQAVAFWCDPISGHATLYWYRQILGQGPELLVQFQDESVVDDSQLPKDRFSAERLKGVDSTLKIQPAELGDSAMYLCASSLVRGRTEAFFGQGTRLTVV.

This clonotype was seen more than once but under ten times. The chain combines TRBV19 with TRBJ1-1; D gene uncertain. The CDR3 totals 15 residues. V dropped 3 bases and J dropped 1 base, with 12 bases sitting between them. Germline lookup yields CDR1 LNHDA and CDR2 SQIVND (reference sequence). The CDR3 spells CASSIKMRANTEAFF. The CDR3, as DNA: TGTGCCAGTAGTATCAAGATGCGGGCGAACACTGAAGCTTTCTTT.

The table lists this clonotype with a few counts. The chain couples TRBV5-1 to TRBJ1-1; D is ambiguous. This CDR3 has 13 amino acids. With 1 base removed from V and 7 bases from J, the gap between germline ends came to 11 bases. Germline V gives CDR1 SGHRS, CDR2 YFSETQ. CDR3 in DNA: TGCGCCAGCAGCTTGACGGGTAGCGTTGAAGCTTTCTTT. Translating it yields CASSLTGSVEAFF.

This clonotype has just one count. A read error may explain this, as a much larger clone is one base away. The V call is TRBV29-1, the J call TRBJ2-5; possible D gene TRBD2, 6 bases. Looked up from germline, CDR1 is SQVTM and CDR2 is ANQGSEA. The CDR3 has 14 amino acids. The CDR3 loop is CSAWRVEAEETQYF. Here the CDR3 DNA reads TGCAGTGCTTGGAGGGTTGAGGCGGAAGAGACCCAGTACTTC.

This clonotype was counted a few times. This chain links TRBV2 with TRBJ1-6; unclear D gene. Trimming stripped 6 bases from V and 9 bases from J, with 15 bases between. The V gene's germline CDR1 is SNHLY and CDR2 FYNNEI. The CDR3 has 14 amino acids. The CDR3 DNA is TGTGCCAGCAGCGTTGGTGAAGGGAGTTCACCCCTCCACTTT. Amino acid sequence: CASSVGEGSSPLHF.

This clonotype was counted only a few times. The chain is built from TRBV6-5 and TRBJ1-1, with 7 bases aligning to TRBD1. The V and J ends lost 5 bases and 5 bases, in that order; junction bases with no gene match: 5. Per germline, CDR1 MNHEY and CDR2 SVGAGI. This CDR3 is built from 13 residues. This CDR3 is CASSEATGTEAFF. The DNA for the CDR3 is TGTGCCAGCAGTGAAGCGACAGGGACTGAAGCTTTCTTT.

As for this clonotype: At one end, the junction sequence differs from germline, possibly due to a read error. The chain links TRBV7-2 to TRBJ2-5, with TRBD2 as a possible D gene (6 bases). This CDR3 spans 16 amino acids. The germline V gene encodes CDR1 SGHTA and CDR2 FQGNSA. Here the CDR3 DNA reads TGCGCCAGCAGCCAGGCCCTAGCGTCGAAAAGGGAGACCCAGTACTTC. It translates to CASSQALASKRETQYF.

This chain joins TRBV7-9 and TRBJ1-4; possibly TRBD1 for D (6 bases). Germline V gene sequence: CDR1 SEHNR, CDR2 FQNEAQ (reference sequence). V lost 5 bases to trimming and J lost 7 bases, with 20 bases between them. The CDR3 has 16 residues. CDR3 loop: CASSQDPEGGGEKLFF. The CDR3 nucleotides read TGTGCCAGCAGCCAAGATCCCGAGGGAGGGGGTGAAAAACTGTTTTTT.

The chain uses TRBV6-6 and TRBJ1-3; D remains unclear. Germline V CDR1 and CDR2: MNHNY, SVGAGI (reference sequence). The CDR3 is 13 amino acids. Trimming left V 5 bases short and J 9 bases short, with 14 bases between. The CDR3 bases are TGTGCCAGCAGTGTACTCCCAGAAAGCACCATATATTTT. Protein product: CASSVLPESTIYF.

The chain carries TRBV11-2 and TRBJ1-5, with D possibly TRBD1 on 5 matching bases. Trimming took off 5 bases at V and 2 bases at J, with 10 bases between the two ends. From germline, CDR1 is SGHAT and CDR2 FQNNGV. The CDR3 has 14 residues. CDR3: CASSAGPRNQPQHF. In DNA, the CDR3 is TGTGCCAGCAGCGCGGGACCGCGCAATCAGCCCCAGCATTTT.

The chain employs TRBV24-1 and TRBJ1-5, with TRBD1 matching over 7 bases. Losses at the gene ends were 11 bases for V and 3 bases for J; bases not matched to a gene: 12. The germline CDR1 and CDR2 sequences are KGHDR and SFDVKD. The CDR3 runs 15 residues. This CDR3 reads CASSRRDRYNQPQHF. The CDR3 bases are TGTGCCAGCAGCAGACGGGACAGATACAATCAGCCCCAGCATTTT.

Regarding this clonotype: Compared with germline, one end of the junction differs, possibly owing to a read error. CDR3 nucleotide sequence: TGTGCCAGCAGTTACCGGGACGGGGTTGAAAAACTGTTTTTT. Protein product: CASSYRDGVEKLFF. The chain combines TRBV10-3 with TRBJ1-4, with D tentatively TRBD1 (5 bases). The V gene's germline CDR1 is ENHRY and CDR2 SYGVKD. The CDR3 extends over 14 amino acids.

This clonotype showed up many times. The rearrangement joins TRBV24-1 to TRBJ1-2; 9 bases are a match to TRBD1. The CDR3 length is 12 residues. With V trimmed by 7 bases and J by 5 bases, 1 base remained unmatched. The germline V gene has CDR1 KGHDR and CDR2 SFDVKD. In DNA, the CDR3 is TGTGCCACCAGAGACAGGGGGTATGGCTACACCTTC. This gives the protein CATRDRGYGYTF.

This chain connects TRBV12-3 or TRBV12-4 to TRBJ1-3; 7 positions agree with TRBD1. This CDR3 region has 14 residues. The junction had 6 bases not matched to a gene; V was cut back by 6 bases and J by 4 bases. The CDR3 bases are TGTGCCAGCAGCTCGACAGGGCTGGGAAACACCATATATTTT. This codes for CASSSTGLGNTIYF.

This clonotype has ten or more counts. The rearrangement links TRBV7-3 to TRBJ1-5, with D uncertain. Looked up from germline, CDR1 is SGHTA and CDR2 is FQGTGA. The length of the CDR3 is 13 residues. Trimming took off 2 bases at V and 4 bases at J, with 6 bases between the two ends. The CDR3 region has the DNA TGTGCCAGCAGCTTATCACCGAATCAGCCCCAGCATTTT. It specifies CASSLSPNQPQHF.

The rearrangement links TRBV25-1 to TRBJ1-1; D remains unclear. V gave up 8 bases and J gave up 1 base, with 11 bases separating them. The CDR3 consists of 13 residues. CDR1 and CDR2 from the germline V gene are MGHDK and SYGVNS. CDR3 protein: CASSGYKNTEAFF. The CDR3 DNA sequence: TGTGCCAGCTCAGGATATAAGAACACTGAAGCTTTCTTT.